The TCR beta chain described here comes from a study of identical twins. General study points: The authors drew conclusions from cross-sectional statistical analysis rather than following the same donors. Insertion counts were lower in abundant cord blood beta clonotypes, a trend that memory repertoires did not show.

As regards this clonotype: Its cognate antigen is unknown.

MiXCR, run by TCRdb on the 5' RACE reads, gives a single entry per CDR3 protein. This table holds a few hundred thousand distinct CDR3 sequences, nearly 10% found once. This sample was shared with a second study, whose subject was yellow fever vaccine responses in identical twins.

The receptor comes from a woman aged 18-29 years in good health. Sequenced sample: PBMCs.

In nucleotides, the CDR3 is TGTGCCAGCAGTCCCCCGACTAGCGGGAGAGTATACAATGAGCAGTTCTTC. This codes for CASSPPTSGRVYNEQFF. This sequence joins TRBV6-9 and TRBJ2-1; 12 bases agree with TRBD2. The CDR3 covers 17 residues. Per germline, CDR1 MNHGY and CDR2 SVAAGI. V shed 5 bases, J shed 4 bases, and the junction held 9 bases outside the gene matches.